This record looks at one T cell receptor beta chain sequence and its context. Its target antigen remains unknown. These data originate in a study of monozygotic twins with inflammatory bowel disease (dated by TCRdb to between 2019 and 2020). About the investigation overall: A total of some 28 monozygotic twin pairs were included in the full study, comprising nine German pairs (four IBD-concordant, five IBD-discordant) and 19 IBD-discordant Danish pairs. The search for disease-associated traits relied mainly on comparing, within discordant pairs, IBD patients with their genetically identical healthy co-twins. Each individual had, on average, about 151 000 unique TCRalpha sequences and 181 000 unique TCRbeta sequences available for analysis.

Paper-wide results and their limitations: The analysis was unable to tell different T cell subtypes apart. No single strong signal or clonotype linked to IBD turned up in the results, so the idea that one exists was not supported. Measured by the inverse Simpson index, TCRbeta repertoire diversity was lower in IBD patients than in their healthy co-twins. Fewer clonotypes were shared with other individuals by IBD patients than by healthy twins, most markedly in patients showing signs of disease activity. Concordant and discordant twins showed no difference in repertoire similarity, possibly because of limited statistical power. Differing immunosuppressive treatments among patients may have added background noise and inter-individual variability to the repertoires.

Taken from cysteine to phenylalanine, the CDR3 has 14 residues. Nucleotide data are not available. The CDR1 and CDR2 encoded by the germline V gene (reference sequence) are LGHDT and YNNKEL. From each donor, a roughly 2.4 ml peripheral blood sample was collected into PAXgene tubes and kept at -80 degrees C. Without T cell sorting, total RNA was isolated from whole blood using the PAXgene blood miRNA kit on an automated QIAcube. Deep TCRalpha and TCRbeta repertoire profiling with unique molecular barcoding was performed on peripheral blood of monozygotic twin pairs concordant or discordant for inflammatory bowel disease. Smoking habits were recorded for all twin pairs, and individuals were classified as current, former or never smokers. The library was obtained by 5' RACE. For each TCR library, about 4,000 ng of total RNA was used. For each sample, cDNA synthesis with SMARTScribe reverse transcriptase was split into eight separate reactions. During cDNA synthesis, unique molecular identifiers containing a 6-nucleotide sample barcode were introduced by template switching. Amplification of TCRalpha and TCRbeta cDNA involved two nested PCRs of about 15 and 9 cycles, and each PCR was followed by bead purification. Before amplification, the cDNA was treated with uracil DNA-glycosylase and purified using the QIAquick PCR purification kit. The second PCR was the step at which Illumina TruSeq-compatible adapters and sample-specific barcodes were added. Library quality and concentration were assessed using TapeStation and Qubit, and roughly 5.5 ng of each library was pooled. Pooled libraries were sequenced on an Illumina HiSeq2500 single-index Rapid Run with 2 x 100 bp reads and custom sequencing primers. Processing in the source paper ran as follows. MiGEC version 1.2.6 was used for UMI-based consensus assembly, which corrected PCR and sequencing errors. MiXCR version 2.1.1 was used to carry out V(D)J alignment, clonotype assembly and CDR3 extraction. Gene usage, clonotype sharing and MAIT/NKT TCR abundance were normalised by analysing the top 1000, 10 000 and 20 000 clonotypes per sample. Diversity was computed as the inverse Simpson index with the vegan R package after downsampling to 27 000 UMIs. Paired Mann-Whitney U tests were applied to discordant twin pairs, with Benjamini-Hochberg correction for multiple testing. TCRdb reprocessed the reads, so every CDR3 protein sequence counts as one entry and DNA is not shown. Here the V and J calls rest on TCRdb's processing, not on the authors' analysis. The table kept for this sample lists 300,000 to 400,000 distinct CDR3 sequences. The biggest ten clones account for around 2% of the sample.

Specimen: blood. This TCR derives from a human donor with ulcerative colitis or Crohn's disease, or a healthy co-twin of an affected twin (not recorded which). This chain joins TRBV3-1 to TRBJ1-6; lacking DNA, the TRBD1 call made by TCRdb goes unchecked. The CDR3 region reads CASSQKTGNSPLHF. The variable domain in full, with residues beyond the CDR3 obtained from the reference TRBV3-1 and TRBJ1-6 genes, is DTAVSQTPKYLVTQMGNDKSIKCEQNLGHDTMYWYKQDSKKFLKIMFSYNNKELIINETVPNRFSPKSPDKAHLNLHINSLELGDSAVYFCASSQKTGNSPLHFGNGTRLTVT.